The rows below give T cell receptor beta chains drawn from one sample of a study of T cell responses to AZD1222 COVID-19 vaccine. The assay was immunoSEQ multiplex PCR, and TCRdb's table has in-frame clones only and misses some. The sample includes approximately 140,000 clones, around 86% seen only once; the top ten take around 4.3%. The specimen was peripheral blood, collected on day 0 of MenACWY control vaccination. All receptors derive from an adult in good health. CDR3s include the opening cysteine and the closing phenylalanine or tryptophan. The D gene is left open where the match is weak. Some rows mark clone size as missing; the rest say once, few, many or name a class of expanded clone.

-	-	TRBJ1-2	TRBV4-2	TGTGCCAGCAGCCAAGTAAGTGGGGGCAACTATGGCTACACCTTC	CASSQVSGGNYGYTF
-	-	TRBJ1-2	TRBV7-9	TGTGCCAGCAGCTCACCCGCGGGCGGACGTGGCTATGGCTACACCTTC	CASSSPAGGRGYGYTF
-	TRBD1	TRBJ1-1	TRBV12-5	TGTGCTAGTGGTTTGCCCGCCGGGACAGGGATTTCGGCTTTCTTT	CASGLPAGTGISAFF
-	TRBD1	TRBJ1-5	TRBV18	TGTGCCAGCTCACCAGGGACAGCAAATCAGCCCCAGCATTTT	CASSPGTANQPQHF
-	TRBD1	TRBJ1-6	TRBV27	TGTGCCAGCAGTTCTACAGGGGGGAATTCACCCCTCCACTTT	CASSSTGGNSPLHF
few	TRBD1	TRBJ1-1	TRBV28	TGTGCCAGCAATACCCCCGGGACAGGGGACATTGAAGCTTTCTTT	CASNTPGTGDIEAFF
many	TRBD1	TRBJ1-1	TRBV5-1	TGCGCCAGCAGCGGCGGGACAGGGGGCCTGAACACTGAAGCTTTCTTT	CASSGGTGGLNTEAFF
-	TRBD1	TRBJ1-5	TRBV28	TGTGCCAGCAGTAGGACAGGGGGGAACAATCAGCCCCAGCATTTT	CASSRTGGNNQPQHF
once	TRBD1	TRBJ2-1	TRBV7-6	TGTGCCAGCAGCTTAGTGGGACAGACCACCTACAATGAGCAGTTCTTC	CASSLVGQTTYNEQFF
-	-	TRBJ2-5	TRBV19	TGTGCCAGTAGTATTGGGAAGGGGCTGGTCCAAGAGACCCAGTACTTC	CASSIGKGLVQETQYF
few	-	TRBJ2-1	TRBV18	TGTGCCAGCTCACAACAGGAGTACAATGAGCAGTTCTTC	CASSQQEYNEQFF
once	TRBD1	TRBJ1-1	TRBV10-3	TGTGCCATCAGAGAGACAGGGCCGAACACTGAAGCTTTCTTT	CAIRETGPNTEAFF
-	-	TRBJ1-1	TRBV19	TGTGCCAGTAGTATCGGTCGGAGTACAAACACTGAAGCTTTCTTT	CASSIGRSTNTEAFF
-	-	TRBJ1-2	TRBV12-3/TRBV12-4	TGTGCCAGCAGTTTAGCGAGCGGTTATGGCTACACCTTC	CASSLASGYGYTF
-	TRBD1	TRBJ1-2	TRBV5-4	TGTGCCAGCAGCGTTCAGGGGGCATTTTATGGCTACACCTTC	CASSVQGAFYGYTF
-	-	TRBJ2-5	TRBV4-1	TGCGCCAGCAGCCAAGACACGGGCTTGGAGACCCAGTACTTC	CASSQDTGLETQYF
-	-	TRBJ1-3	TRBV3-1/TRBV3-2	TGTGCCAGCAGCGACCCGGTGGGACGCTCTGGAAACACCATATATTTT	CASSDPVGRSGNTIYF
-	-	TRBJ1-1	TRBV29-1	TGCAGCGTTACAGTGAACACTGAAGCTTTCTTT	CSVTVNTEAFF
-	-	TRBJ1-2	TRBV6-6	TGTGCCAGCAGCCGGGACGGAGCTAACTATGGCTACACCTTC	CASSRDGANYGYTF
-	-	TRBJ2-3	TRBV13	TGTGCCAGCAGCTTCAGGAGGGGTGGGCCAGATACGCAGTATTTT	CASSFRRGGPDTQYF
-	-	TRBJ2-7	TRBV27	TGTGCCAGCAGTTTATCGAGCGCAGGAGGCGACGAGCAGTACTTC	CASSLSSAGGDEQYF
few	TRBD1	TRBJ2-3	TRBV11-2	TGTGCCAGCAGCAAGGGACAGGGGCGGTCGCAGTATTTT	CASSKGQGRSQYF
-	-	TRBJ2-5	TRBV2	TGTGCCAGCAGTGAAGGGCTACGAGGGGGAGAGACCCAGTACTTC	CASSEGLRGGETQYF
-	-	TRBJ1-1	TRBV14	TGTGCCAGCAGCCAATTAGGGAACACTGAAGCTTTCTTT	CASSQLGNTEAFF
-	-	TRBJ1-5	TRBV28	TGTGCCAGCAGTTTAGGAGGGCCCCAGCCCCAGCATTTT	CASSLGGPQPQHF
-	-	TRBJ1-1	TRBV4-1	TGCGCCAGCAGCCAAGATAACGGGCAGTTGAACACTGAAGCTTTCTTT	CASSQDNGQLNTEAFF
-	-	TRBJ1-6	TRBV21-1	TGTGCCAGCAGCATCGGCAGCTCCTATAATTCACCCCTCCACTTT	CASSIGSSYNSPLHF
once	-	TRBJ2-6	TRBV11-2	TGTGCCAGCAGCTTAGACCCAATGGGCGTCCTGACTTTC	CASSLDPMGVLTF
once	TRBD1	TRBJ1-2	TRBV5-4	TGTGCCAGCAGTTCTGAAGGGGGCTTCTATGGCTACACCTTC	CASSSEGGFYGYTF
once	TRBD1	TRBJ1-2	TRBV7-9	TGTGCCAGCAGCTTGAACAGGGGGGGCTACACCTTC	CASSLNRGGYTF
-	TRBD1	TRBJ1-5	TRBV4-1	TGCGCCAGCAGCCCAAGGACAGGATTCAATCAGCCCCAGCATTTT	CASSPRTGFNQPQHF
-	-	TRBJ2-5	TRBV5-5	TGTGCCAGCAGCTTGGCCGGTCGGACCGGGACCCAGTACTTC	CASSLAGRTGTQYF
few	-	TRBJ1-1	TRBV24-1	TGTGCCACCAGAGGCAGCTTGAACACTGAAGCTTTCTTT	CATRGSLNTEAFF
few	-	TRBJ1-1	TRBV11-2	TGTGCCAGCAGCGCCCTGAGGGGGAACACTGAAGCTTTCTTT	CASSALRGNTEAFF
-	-	TRBJ1-4	TRBV13	TGTGCCAGCAGCTTAGGTGTGGGGAGGATGGCTGAAAAACTGTTTTTT	CASSLGVGRMAEKLFF
-	TRBD1	TRBJ1-2	TRBV5-1	TGCGCCAGCAGCGGATCCGGGACAGGGGGTCTTTTCAACTATGGCTACACCTTC	CASSGSGTGGLFNYGYTF
-	TRBD2	TRBJ2-5	TRBV9	TGTGCCAGCAGCGTCGCAGGGACTAGCGGGGGCCCCCGTCAAGAGACCCAGTACTTC	CASSVAGTSGGPRQETQYF
-	-	TRBJ1-1	TRBV21-1	TGTGCCAGCAGAAAAGGAGGGCAGAGGGGGTCTGAAGCTTTCTTT	CASRKGGQRGSEAFF
-	-	TRBJ1-1	TRBV3-1/TRBV3-2	TGTGCCAGCAGCCAATGGGGAGGCGGGACTGAAGCTTTCTTT	CASSQWGGGTEAFF
-	TRBD1	TRBJ1-2	TRBV6-1	TGTGCCAGCAGTGAACGGACAGGGACTAACTATGGCTACACCTTC	CASSERTGTNYGYTF
-	TRBD1	TRBJ1-1	TRBV9	TGTGCCAGCAGCCCACGACAGGGACACACTGAAGCTTTCTTT	CASSPRQGHTEAFF
-	TRBD1	TRBJ1-1	TRBV9	TGTGCCAGCAGCACAGGGGGCGAGGACACTGAAGCTTTCTTT	CASSTGGEDTEAFF